The 22 T cell receptor beta chains below were found in one sample sequenced in a study of cytomegalovirus exposure and HLA in healthy donors. The PCR used 60 Vbeta and 13 Jbeta primers. Profiled with immunoSEQ multiplex PCR; TCRdb holds only in-frame clones, not every one. This table holds some 87,000 clones, 62% found once. The specimen sequenced was PBMCs. These receptors originate from a woman aged 25 to 45 in good health and CMV-seropositive.

The chain uses TRBV18 and TRBJ2-7, with 9 bases fitting TRBD1. There are 15 residues in the CDR3. The ends lost 3 bases at V and 3 bases at J; junction bases unmatched: 6. Germline V gives CDR1 KGHSH, CDR2 LQKENI. CDR3 bases: TGTGCCAGCTCACCGAATCGGGGACAGGGCTACGAGCAGTACTTC. Amino acid sequence: CASSPNRGQGYEQYF. The variable domain in full, completed from reference TRBV18 and TRBJ2-7, reads NAGVMQNPRHLVRRRGQEARLRCSPMKGHSHVYWYRQLPEEGLKFMVYLQKENIIDESGMPKERFSAEFPKEGPSILRIQQVVRGDSAAYFCASSPNRGQGYEQYFGPGTRLTVT.

The chain links TRBV10-1 to TRBJ1-3; D is unresolved. Deletions cut 2 bases from V and 2 bases from J, with 4 bases between. Germline V gives CDR1 WNHNN, CDR2 SYGVQD (reference sequence). The length of the CDR3 is 13 residues. CDR3 sequence reads: CASSEQAGNTIYF. The CDR3, as DNA: TGCGCCAGCAGTGAGCAGGCTGGAAACACCATATATTTT.

This rearrangement joins TRBV6-5 to TRBJ1-1; D is unresolved. Trimming took off 6 bases at V and 0 bases at J, with 8 bases between the two ends. Per the germline V gene, CDR1 is MNHEY and CDR2 is SVGAGI. The CDR3 contains 13 residues. In DNA, the CDR3 is TGTGCCAGCAGACCCGGGGTGAACACTGAAGCTTTCTTT. It specifies CASRPGVNTEAFF.

The V gene is TRBV6-5, the J gene TRBJ1-5; 7 bases are shared with TRBD1. With 0 bases clipped from V and 7 bases from J, the junction kept 6 bases outside the gene matches. The CDR3 totals 15 residues. Germline CDR1 is MNHEY and CDR2 is SVGAGI. The CDR3 DNA reads TGTGCCAGCAGTTACTCCAGACAGGGTGGACAGCCCCAGCATTTT. Translating it yields CASSYSRQGGQPQHF.

This clone appeared a single time. The rearrangement uses TRBV6-4 and TRBJ1-2; tentative D call: TRBD1 (5 bases). Deletions cut 9 bases from V and 4 bases from J, with 9 bases between. The CDR3 loop spans 11 amino acids. In germline, CDR1 is MRHNA, CDR2 SNTAGT. CDR3 sequence: CASRGIYGYTF. The DNA of the CDR3 is TGTGCCAGTCGGGGGATCTATGGCTACACCTTC.

The chain links TRBV19 to TRBJ1-6, with D perhaps TRBD1 (5 bases). The germline V gene encodes CDR1 LNHDA and CDR2 SQIVND (reference sequence). CDR3 size: 13 residues. Trimming shortened V by 7 bases and J by 9 bases, and 13 bases separated the two germline ends. The CDR3 spells CASKGRESSPLHF. CDR3 in DNA: TGTGCCAGTAAGGGGCGGGAGTCTTCACCCCTCCACTTT.

This clone has only one observation. This same CDR3 is encoded by further DNA sequences in the sample. The chain employs TRBV2 and TRBJ1-1; 7 bases agree with TRBD1. V lost 2 bases, J lost 0 bases, and 9 bases stayed unmatched. CDR3 size: 17 residues. Germline CDR1 and CDR2: SNHLY and FYNNEI. This chain's CDR3 is CASSEIGTGVLNTEAFF. CDR3 nucleotides: TGTGCCAGCAGTGAAATAGGAACAGGGGTTTTGAACACTGAAGCTTTCTTT.

A few counts support this clone. The chain couples TRBV5-5 to TRBJ2-7; TRBD2 aligns across 9 bases. This CDR3 contains 17 residues. Germline CDR1 is SGHKS and CDR2 is YYEKEE (reference sequence). V shed 3 bases and J 5 bases; nucleotides not matched to a gene: 15. The CDR3 protein is CASSSRLAGLIGDEQYF. The CDR3 DNA reads as TGTGCCAGCAGCTCCCGGCTAGCGGGGCTAATCGGGGACGAGCAGTACTTC.

The genes are TRBV7-2 and TRBJ1-6; D call uncertain. The length of the CDR3 is 11 residues. The ends were cut back, 2 bases at V and 14 bases at J, with 7 bases in the middle. CDR1 is SGHTA, CDR2 FQGNSA, per germline. CDR3: CASSLLGALHF. In DNA form, the CDR3 reads TGTGCCAGCAGCTTACTCGGAGCCCTCCACTTT. Complete variable domain (other parts from reference TRBV7-2 and TRBJ1-6): GAGVSQSPSNKVTEKGKDVELRCDPISGHTALYWYRQSLGQGLEFLIYFQGNSAPDKSGLPSDRFSAERTGGSVSTLTIQRTQQEDSAVYLCASSLLGALHFGNGTRLTVT.

The CDR3 reads CASSPRTGFYEQYF. The CDR3 nucleotides are TGTGCCAGCTCACCGCGGACAGGGTTCTACGAGCAGTACTTC. This chain links TRBV18 with TRBJ2-7, with 8 bases aligning to TRBD1. V lost 3 bases and J lost 3; bases outside the gene matches: 4. This CDR3 has 14 residues. Germline lookup yields CDR1 KGHSH and CDR2 LQKENI.

This chain joins TRBV19 and TRBJ2-1, with 9 bases lining up with TRBD2. The CDR3 runs to 15 residues. CDR1 is LNHDA and CDR2 is SQIVND in the germline V gene (reference sequence). Trimming cost V 3 bases and J 4 bases; bases outside gene matches: 4. This chain's CDR3 is CASSISSGEYNEQFF. CDR3 DNA: TGTGCCAGTAGTATCTCTAGCGGGGAATACAATGAGCAGTTCTTC.

J is TRBJ2-3 and V is TRBV7-2; 8 nucleotides match TRBD2. Germline V gene sequence: CDR1 SGHTA, CDR2 FQGNSA. This CDR3 is 17 amino acids long. V lost 5 bases, J lost 2 bases, and 12 bases stayed unmatched. The CDR3 loop reads CASSLLASGRTTDTQYF. The CDR3 region has the DNA TGTGCCAGCAGCCTACTAGCTAGCGGGCGAACCACAGATACGCAGTATTTT. The full variable domain, rest sourced from reference TRBV7-2 and TRBJ2-3, is GAGVSQSPSNKVTEKGKDVELRCDPISGHTALYWYRQSLGQGLEFLIYFQGNSAPDKSGLPSDRFSAERTGGSVSTLTIQRTQQEDSAVYLCASSLLASGRTTDTQYFGPGTRLTVL.

The rearrangement joins TRBV18 to TRBJ2-6; 7 nucleotides match TRBD1. The germline CDR1 and CDR2 sequences are KGHSH and LQKENI. With V trimmed by 0 bases and J by 0 bases, 5 bases remained unmatched. There are 18 residues in the CDR3. The CDR3 DNA follows: TGTGCCAGCTCACCACCGGCAGGGGGAATCTCTGGGGCCAACGTCCTGACTTTC. Translation gives CASSPPAGGISGANVLTF.

This sequence joins TRBV10-3 and TRBJ1-2, with no clear D. The V end was cut by 3 bases, the J end by 0 bases, with 14 bases between. Germline assignment: CDR1 ENHRY and CDR2 SYGVKD. This CDR3 region has 16 residues. This CDR3 is CAISDGDQTPNYGYTF. The CDR3 DNA reads as TGTGCCATCAGTGATGGCGACCAGACTCCTAACTATGGCTACACCTTC.

This sequence joins TRBV28 and TRBJ1-4; D might be TRBD1 (5 bases). This CDR3 region has 14 residues. Deletions cut 3 bases from V and 8 bases from J, with 13 bases between. In germline, CDR1 is MDHEN, CDR2 SYDVKM. The CDR3 region is CASSFRQGGEKLFF. CDR3 in DNA: TGTGCCAGCAGTTTCAGGCAGGGCGGCGAAAAACTGTTTTTT.

The chain uses TRBV7-9 and TRBJ1-4; 10 bases are shared with TRBD1. This CDR3 spans 16 amino acids. V shed 2 bases, J shed 7 bases, and the junction held 7 bases outside the gene matches. Germline loops: CDR1 SEHNR, CDR2 FQNEAQ (reference sequence). The CDR3 DNA reads as TGTGCCAGCAGCTTACAAGAGACAGGGGGCAGTGAAAAACTGTTTTTT. Encoded protein: CASSLQETGGSEKLFF.

The V and J genes are TRBV28 and TRBJ1-6; possibly TRBD1 for D (6 bases). The CDR3 sequence is 15 residues long. The germline V and J ends were trimmed by 2 bases and 7 bases, with 12 bases remaining between them. CDR1 and CDR2 from the germline V gene are MDHEN and SYDVKM. The CDR3 DNA reads TGTGCCAGCAGTTTACCCAGGGGTCACAATTCACCCCTCCACTTT. It encodes CASSLPRGHNSPLHF.

Only a few counts were recorded for this clone. V gene TRBV7-6 combines with J gene TRBJ2-3; TRBD2 matches at 8 bases. This CDR3 has 14 amino acids. Germline-derived CDR1 and CDR2 are SGHVS and FNYEAQ. After removal of 5 bases from V and 4 bases from J, the junction contained 5 bases not matched to a gene. CDR3 loop: CASSLLAEADTQYF. CDR3 DNA sequence: TGTGCCAGCAGCCTACTAGCGGAAGCAGATACGCAGTATTTT.

V is TRBV2 and J is TRBJ2-7; TRBD2 is a possible D gene (5 bases). Germline V gene lookup returns CDR1 SNHLY and CDR2 FYNNEI. Trimming removed 7 bases at V and 1 base at J, with 8 bases between. CDR3 size: 12 residues. CDR3 amino acids: CASKAESYEQYF. In DNA, the CDR3 is TGTGCCAGCAAAGCGGAGTCCTACGAGCAGTACTTC.

The chain couples TRBV7-8 to TRBJ1-4; tentative D call: TRBD1 (5 bases). V lost 3 bases, J lost 7 bases, and 6 bases lay in between. In germline, CDR1 is SGHVS, CDR2 FQNEAQ. The length of the CDR3 is 12 residues. The CDR3 reads CASSFQGEKLFF. DNA of the CDR3: TGTGCCAGCAGCTTCCAGGGTGAAAAACTGTTTTTT.

The J gene is TRBJ1-1, the V gene TRBV27; 10 nucleotides line up with TRBD1. There are 18 residues in the CDR3. Germline CDR1 reads MNHEY; CDR2 reads SMNVEV (reference sequence). J gave up 0 bases and V 6 bases, and 13 bases lay outside the gene matches. CDR3 region: CASRSRQGAYGMNTEAFF. DNA of the CDR3: TGTGCCAGCAGGTCAAGACAGGGGGCGTACGGAATGAACACTGAAGCTTTCTTT.

The rearrangement uses TRBV21-1 and TRBJ1-3. TRBV21-1 is deemed a pseudogene. The CDR3 extends over 15 amino acids. The CDR3 spells CASSKERGSGNTIYF. CDR3 sequence (DNA): TGTGCCAGCAGCAAAGAACGGGGCTCTGGAAACACCATATATTTT.